The 5 T cell receptor beta chains reported below all come from one sample, sequenced in a study of T-cell reconstitution after alpha-beta-depleted transplantation in children. Unique molecular identifiers were incorporated when the TCRbeta library was constructed. One entry per CDR3 protein, called by TCRdb with MiXCR from the PCR reads. Of hundreds of thousands of distinct CDR3 sequences in the sample, 15% to 20% were seen once. The specimen comprised PBMCs from the stem cell graft donor, sampled from the stem cell graft. These receptors all stem from a human donor who donated a stem cell graft to a child with acute lymphoblastic leukemia.

The chain uses TRBV27 and TRBJ2-2; D is ambiguous. V dropped 5 bases and J dropped 0 bases, with 13 bases sitting between them. This CDR3 has 16 amino acids. Germline V gene data show CDR1 as MNHEY and CDR2 as SMNVEV (reference sequence). The CDR3 sequence is CASSPIRWPNTGELFF. In DNA, the CDR3 is TGTGCCAGCAGTCCCATCCGCTGGCCGAACACCGGGGAGCTGTTTTTT.

This chain uses TRBV5-1 with TRBJ2-3; D call uncertain. The CDR3 spans 13 residues. V shed 6 bases and J shed 0 bases, with 8 bases lying between them. Germline CDR1 SGHRS, CDR2 YFSETQ. The CDR3 protein is CASTRASTDTQYF. The CDR3, as DNA: TGCGCCAGCACTCGCGCTAGCACAGATACGCAGTATTTT.

This clonotype has a handful of counts. V is TRBV9 and J is TRBJ1-3; TRBD1 matches 7 bases. V dropped 2 bases and J dropped 2; count of bases not matched to a gene: 4. The CDR3 length is 15 residues. Germline V lookup: CDR1 SGDLS, CDR2 YYNGEE. The chain's CDR3 is CASSVFTGAGNTIYF. As DNA, the CDR3 is TGTGCCAGCAGCGTCTTTACAGGGGCTGGAAACACCATATATTTT.

In this sample, this clonotype turned up many times. CDR3 DNA sequence: TGCGCCAGCAGCTTGGTTTCTAGCGGGAGAGGGTACGAGCAGTACTTC. It specifies CASSLVSSGRGYEQYF. The chain joins TRBV5-1 to TRBJ2-7, with 10 nucleotides matching TRBD2. J was trimmed by 4 bases and V by 0 bases; bases with no gene match: 7. CDR1 and CDR2 (germline): SGHRS, YFSETQ. The CDR3 length is 16 residues.

The chain links TRBV6-2 or TRBV6-3 to TRBJ1-5, with a tentative D call TRBD1 (6 bases). Looked up from germline, CDR1 is MNHEY and CDR2 is SVGEGT. CDR3 size: 18 residues. Trimming left V 6 bases short and J 2 bases short, with 23 bases between. CDR3 protein: CASSGIGGRGVGNQPQHF. The CDR3 nucleotides read TGTGCCAGCAGCGGTATAGGGGGGCGCGGGGTCGGCAATCAGCCCCAGCATTTT.